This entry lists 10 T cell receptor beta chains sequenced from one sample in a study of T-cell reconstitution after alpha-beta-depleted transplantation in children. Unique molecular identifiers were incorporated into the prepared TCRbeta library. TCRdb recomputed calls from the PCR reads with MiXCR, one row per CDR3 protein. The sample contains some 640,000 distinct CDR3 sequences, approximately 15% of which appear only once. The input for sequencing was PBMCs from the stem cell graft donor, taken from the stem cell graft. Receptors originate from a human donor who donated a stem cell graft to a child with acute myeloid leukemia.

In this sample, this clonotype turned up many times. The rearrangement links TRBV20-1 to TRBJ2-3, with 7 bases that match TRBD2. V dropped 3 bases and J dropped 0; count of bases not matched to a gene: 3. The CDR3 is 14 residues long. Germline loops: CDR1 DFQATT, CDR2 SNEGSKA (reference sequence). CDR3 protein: CSARASGSTDTQYF. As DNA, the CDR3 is TGCAGTGCTAGGGCTAGCGGTAGCACAGATACGCAGTATTTT.

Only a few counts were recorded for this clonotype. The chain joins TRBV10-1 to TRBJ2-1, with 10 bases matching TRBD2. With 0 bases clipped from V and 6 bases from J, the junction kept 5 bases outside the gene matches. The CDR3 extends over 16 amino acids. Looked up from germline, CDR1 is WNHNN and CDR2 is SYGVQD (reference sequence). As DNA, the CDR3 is TGCGCCAGCAGTGAGTCGGGAAGCGGGGGGGCCAATGAGCAGTTCTTC. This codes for CASSESGSGGANEQFF.

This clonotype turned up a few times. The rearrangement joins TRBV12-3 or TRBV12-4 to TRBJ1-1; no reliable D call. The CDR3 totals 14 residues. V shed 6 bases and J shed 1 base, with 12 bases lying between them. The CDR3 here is CASRRPDGNTEAFF. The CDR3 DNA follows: TGTGCCAGCAGGCGCCCCGACGGGAACACTGAAGCTTTCTTT.

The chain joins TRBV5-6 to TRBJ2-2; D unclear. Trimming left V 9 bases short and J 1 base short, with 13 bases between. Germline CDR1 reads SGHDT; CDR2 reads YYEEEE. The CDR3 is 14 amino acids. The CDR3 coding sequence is TGTGCCACGAATCTTAGAGGGAACACCGGGGAGCTGTTTTTT. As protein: CATNLRGNTGELFF.

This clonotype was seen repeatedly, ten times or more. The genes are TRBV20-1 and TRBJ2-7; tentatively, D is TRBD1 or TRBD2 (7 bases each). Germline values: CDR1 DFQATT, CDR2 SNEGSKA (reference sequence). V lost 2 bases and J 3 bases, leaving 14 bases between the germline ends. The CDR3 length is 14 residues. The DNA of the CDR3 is TGCAGTGCTAGACAGGGGGGGGGCCTCTACGAGCAGTACTTC. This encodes CSARQGGGLYEQYF.

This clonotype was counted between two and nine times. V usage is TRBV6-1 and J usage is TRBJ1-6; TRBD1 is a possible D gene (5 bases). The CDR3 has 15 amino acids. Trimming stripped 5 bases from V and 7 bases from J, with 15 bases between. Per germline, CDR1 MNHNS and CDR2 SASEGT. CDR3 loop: CASSRPGRDNSPLHF. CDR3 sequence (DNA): TGTGCCAGCAGTCGCCCAGGACGGGACAATTCACCCCTCCACTTT.

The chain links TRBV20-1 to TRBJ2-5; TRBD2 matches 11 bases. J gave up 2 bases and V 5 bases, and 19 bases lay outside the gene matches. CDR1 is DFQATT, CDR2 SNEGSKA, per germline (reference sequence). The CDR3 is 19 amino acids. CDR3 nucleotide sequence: TGCAGTGCTCGAAATCCTTTAGCGGGGGGGCCTAAAGGACAAGAGACCCAGTACTTC. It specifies CSARNPLAGGPKGQETQYF.

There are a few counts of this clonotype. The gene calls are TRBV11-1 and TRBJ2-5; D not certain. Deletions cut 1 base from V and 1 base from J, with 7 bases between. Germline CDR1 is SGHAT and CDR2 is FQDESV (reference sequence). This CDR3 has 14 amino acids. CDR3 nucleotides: TGTGCCAGCAGCTTAGAAGTCTCCCAAGAGACCCAGTACTTC. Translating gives CASSLEVSQETQYF.

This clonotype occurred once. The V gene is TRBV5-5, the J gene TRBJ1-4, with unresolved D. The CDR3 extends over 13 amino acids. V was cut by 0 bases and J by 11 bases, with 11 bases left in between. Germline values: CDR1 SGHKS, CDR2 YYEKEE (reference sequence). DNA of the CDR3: TGTGCCAGCAGCTTGGAAGGGAGCGGGAAACTGTTTTTT. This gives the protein CASSLEGSGKLFF.

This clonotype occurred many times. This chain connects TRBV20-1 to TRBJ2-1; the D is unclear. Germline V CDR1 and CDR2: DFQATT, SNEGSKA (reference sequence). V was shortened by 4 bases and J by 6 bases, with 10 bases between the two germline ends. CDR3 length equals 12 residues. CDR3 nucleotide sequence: TGCAGTGCTACAGACGGACCCAATGAGCAGTTCTTC. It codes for CSATDGPNEQFF.